This T cell receptor (beta chain) was documented in a study of cytomegalovirus exposure and HLA in healthy donors. PCR amplification relied on 60 Vbeta primers (plus 13 Jbeta primers). Method: immunoSEQ multiplex PCR; TCRdb's copy keeps in-frame clones and lacks some. The sample gives approximately 150,000 clones, 60% to 80% of which show up once; 13% to 15% is in the top ten. Germline V gene data show CDR1 as SEHNR and CDR2 as FQNEAQ (reference sequence). Trimming shortened V by 5 bases and J by 0 bases, and 10 bases separated the two germline ends. The CDR3 is 14 amino acids. The sequencing input was PBMCs. The receptor's source is a middle-aged woman in good health and CMV-seronegative. The V call is TRBV7-9, the J call TRBJ1-2; D unclear. The DNA of the CDR3 is TGTGCCAGCAGCCGGCGGGGATCTAACTATGGCTACACCTTC. It yields the protein CASSRRGSNYGYTF. Variable domain in full (rest from reference TRBV7-9 and TRBJ1-2): DTGVSQNPRHKITKRGQNVTFRCDPISEHNRLYWYRQTLGQGPEFLTYFQNEAQLEKSRLLSDRFSAERPKGSFSTLEIQRTEQGDSAMYLCASSRRGSNYGYTFGSGTRLTVV.